Below are 4 T cell receptor beta chains sequenced from a single sample in a study of T cell responses to AZD1222 COVID-19 vaccine. Clones were read by immunoSEQ multiplex PCR, and TCRdb kept only the in-frame ones, dropping some. The sample comprises 140,000 to 150,000 clones, 90% to 95% of which are singletons, and about 1.9% rests with the top ten. Material: peripheral blood, obtained on day 0 of AZD1222 vaccination. These receptors all stem from an adult in good health.

The rearrangement joins TRBV7-2 to TRBJ2-1; no reliable D call. The CDR3 has 13 residues. Deletions cut 1 base from V and 6 bases from J, with 7 bases between. Germline assignment: CDR1 SGHTA and CDR2 FQGNSA. The CDR3 region has the DNA TGTGCCAGCAGCTTAGTTTCGCTCAATGAGCAGTTCTTC. It yields the protein CASSLVSLNEQFF.

This clone appeared a single time. V is TRBV5-4 and J is TRBJ2-5; TRBD1 is a possible D gene (5 bases). Germline assignment: CDR1 SGHNT and CDR2 YYREEE (reference sequence). The length of the CDR3 is 15 residues. The V end was cut by 0 bases, the J end by 4 bases, with 13 bases between. The CDR3 region has the DNA TGTGCCAGCAGCTTGGCCAAGACAGTTGTAGAGACCCAGTACTTC. Translated: CASSLAKTVVETQYF.

In its sample, this clone was seen once. The chain uses TRBV28 and TRBJ1-2; 7 positions agree with TRBD1. The V gene's germline CDR1 is MDHEN and CDR2 SYDVKM. The CDR3 covers 16 residues. V trimming: 7 bases; J trimming: 1 base; junction bases outside the gene matches: 12. The DNA of the CDR3 is TGTGCCAGCATCACTTACAGGGGTGACATTAACTATGGCTACACCTTC. It translates to CASITYRGDINYGYTF.

The CDR3 loop is CASKGQVNSPLHF. CDR3 DNA: TGTGCCAGCAAAGGGCAGGTTAATTCACCCCTCCACTTT. The genes are TRBV5-8 and TRBJ1-6; D gene ambiguous. Trimming left V 6 bases short and J 6 bases short, with 10 bases between. The CDR3 is 13 amino acids. Looked up from germline, CDR1 is SGHTS and CDR2 is YDEGEE. Variable domain in full (rest from reference TRBV5-8 and TRBJ1-6): EAGVTQSPTHLIKTRGQQATLRCSPISGHTSVYWYQQALGLGLQFLLWYDEGEERNRGNFPPRFSGRQFPNYSSELNVNALELEDSALYLCASKGQVNSPLHFGNGTRLTVT.